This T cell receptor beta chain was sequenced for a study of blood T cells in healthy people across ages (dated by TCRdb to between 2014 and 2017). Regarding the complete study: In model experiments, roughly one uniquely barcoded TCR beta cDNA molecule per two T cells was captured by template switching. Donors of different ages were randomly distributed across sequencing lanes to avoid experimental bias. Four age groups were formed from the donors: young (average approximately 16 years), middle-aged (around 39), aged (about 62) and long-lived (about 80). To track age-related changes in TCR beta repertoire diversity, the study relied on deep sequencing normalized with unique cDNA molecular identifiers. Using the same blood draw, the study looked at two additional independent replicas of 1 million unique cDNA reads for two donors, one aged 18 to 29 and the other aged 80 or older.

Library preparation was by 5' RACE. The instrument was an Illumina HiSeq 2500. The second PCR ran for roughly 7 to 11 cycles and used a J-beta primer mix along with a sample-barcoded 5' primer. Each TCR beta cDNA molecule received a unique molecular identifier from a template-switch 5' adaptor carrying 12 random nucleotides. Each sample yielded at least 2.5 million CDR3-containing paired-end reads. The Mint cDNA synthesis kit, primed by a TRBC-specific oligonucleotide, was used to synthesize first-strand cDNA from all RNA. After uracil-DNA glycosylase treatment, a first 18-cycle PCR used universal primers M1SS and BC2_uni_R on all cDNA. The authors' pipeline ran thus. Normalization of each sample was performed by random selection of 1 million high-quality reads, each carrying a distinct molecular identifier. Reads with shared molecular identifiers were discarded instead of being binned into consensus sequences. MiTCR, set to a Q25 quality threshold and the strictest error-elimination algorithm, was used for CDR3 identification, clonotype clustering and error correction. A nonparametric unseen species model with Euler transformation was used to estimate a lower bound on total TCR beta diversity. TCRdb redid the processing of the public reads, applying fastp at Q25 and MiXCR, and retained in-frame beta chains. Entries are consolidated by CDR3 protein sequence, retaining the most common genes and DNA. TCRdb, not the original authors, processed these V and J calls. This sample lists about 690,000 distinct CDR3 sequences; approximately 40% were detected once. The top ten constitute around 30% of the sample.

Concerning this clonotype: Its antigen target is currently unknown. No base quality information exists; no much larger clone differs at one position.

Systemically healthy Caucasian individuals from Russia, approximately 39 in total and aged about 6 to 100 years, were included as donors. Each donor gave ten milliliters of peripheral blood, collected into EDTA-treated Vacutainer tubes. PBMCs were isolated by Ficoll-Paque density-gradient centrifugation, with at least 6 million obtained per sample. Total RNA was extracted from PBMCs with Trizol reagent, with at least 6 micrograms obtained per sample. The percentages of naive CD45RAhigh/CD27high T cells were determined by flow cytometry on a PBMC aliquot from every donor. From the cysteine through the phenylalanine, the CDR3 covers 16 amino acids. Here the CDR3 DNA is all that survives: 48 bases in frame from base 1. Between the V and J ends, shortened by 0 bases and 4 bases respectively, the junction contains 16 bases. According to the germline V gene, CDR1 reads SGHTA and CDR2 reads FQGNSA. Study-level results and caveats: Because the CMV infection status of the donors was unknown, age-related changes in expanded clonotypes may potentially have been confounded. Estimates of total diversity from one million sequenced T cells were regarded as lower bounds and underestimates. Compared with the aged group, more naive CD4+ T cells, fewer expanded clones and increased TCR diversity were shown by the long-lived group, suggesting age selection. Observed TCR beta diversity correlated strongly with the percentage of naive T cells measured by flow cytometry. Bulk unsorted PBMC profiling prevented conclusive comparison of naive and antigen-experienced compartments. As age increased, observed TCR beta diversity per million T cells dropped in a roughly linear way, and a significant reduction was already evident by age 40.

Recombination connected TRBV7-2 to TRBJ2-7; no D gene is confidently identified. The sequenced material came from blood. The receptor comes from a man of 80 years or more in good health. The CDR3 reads CASSLAPASRRYEQYF. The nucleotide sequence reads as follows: TGTGCCAGCAGCTTAGCTCCGGCTAGTAGAAGGTACGAGCAGTACTTC.